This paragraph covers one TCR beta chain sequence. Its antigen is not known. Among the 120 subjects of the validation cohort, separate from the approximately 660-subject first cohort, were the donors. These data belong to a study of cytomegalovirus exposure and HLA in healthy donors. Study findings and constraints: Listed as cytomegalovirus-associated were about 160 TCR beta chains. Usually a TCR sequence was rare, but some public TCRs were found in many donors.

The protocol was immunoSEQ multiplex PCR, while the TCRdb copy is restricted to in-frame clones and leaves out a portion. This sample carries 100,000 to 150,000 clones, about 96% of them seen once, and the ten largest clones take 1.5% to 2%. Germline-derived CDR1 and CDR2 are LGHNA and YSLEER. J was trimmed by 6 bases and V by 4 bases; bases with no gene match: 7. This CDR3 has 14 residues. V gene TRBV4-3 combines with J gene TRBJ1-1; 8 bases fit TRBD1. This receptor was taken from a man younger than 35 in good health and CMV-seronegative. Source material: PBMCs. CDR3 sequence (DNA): TGCGCCAGCAGCCTTGACAGGGGTATTTCTGAAGCTTTCTTT. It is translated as CASSLDRGISEAFF.